This TCR beta chain was sequenced during a study of cytomegalovirus exposure and HLA in healthy donors. Study as a whole: The 90 to 150 validation repertoires were produced on the same platform as the approximately 620 repertoires of the first cohort. This was reported in a later analysis. Study-level findings and limits: Researchers catalogued 150 or so TCR beta chains as cytomegalovirus-associated. The tendency of first-cohort TCR clusters to co-occur in the roughly 120 validation repertoires was identified by a subsequent analysis. It was reported that the classifier diagnosed cytomegalovirus status with high specificity and sensitivity in both the original and validation cohorts.

This clone was seen only once. Its specificity is not known. The CDR3 runs to 15 residues. V trimming: 0 bases; J trimming: 5 bases; junction bases outside the gene matches: 4. Germline CDR1 is SGDLS and CDR2 is YYNGEE. TCRdb's copy holds only in-frame clones and misses some; the assay was immunoSEQ multiplex PCR. The sample shows some 170,000 clones, about 89% of them seen only once. Material for sequencing was PBMCs. The origin of this receptor is a man younger than 40 in good health and CMV-seropositive. The J gene is TRBJ2-2, the V gene TRBV9, with 7 bases aligning to TRBD2. CDR3 DNA sequence: TGTGCCAGCAGCGTAGCGTCTAGCGGAACCGGGGAGCTGTTTTTT. Its translation: CASSVASSGTGELFF.